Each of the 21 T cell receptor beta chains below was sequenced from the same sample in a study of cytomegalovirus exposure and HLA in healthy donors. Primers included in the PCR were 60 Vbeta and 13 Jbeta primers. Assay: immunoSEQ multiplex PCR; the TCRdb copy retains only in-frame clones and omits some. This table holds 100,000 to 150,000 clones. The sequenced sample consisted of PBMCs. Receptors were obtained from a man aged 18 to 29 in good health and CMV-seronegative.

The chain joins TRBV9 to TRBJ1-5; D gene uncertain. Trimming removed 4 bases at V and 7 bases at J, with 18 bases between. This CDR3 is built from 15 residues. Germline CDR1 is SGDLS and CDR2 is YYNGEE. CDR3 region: CASSPAGSTLQPQHF. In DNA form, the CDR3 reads TGTGCCAGCAGCCCCGCCGGGTCCACCCTGCAGCCCCAGCATTTT.

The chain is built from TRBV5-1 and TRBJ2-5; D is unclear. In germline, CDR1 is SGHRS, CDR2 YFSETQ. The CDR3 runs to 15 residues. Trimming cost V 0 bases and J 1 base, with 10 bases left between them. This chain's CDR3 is CASSLEARSQETQYF. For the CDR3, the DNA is TGCGCCAGCAGCTTGGAAGCTCGTTCCCAAGAGACCCAGTACTTC.

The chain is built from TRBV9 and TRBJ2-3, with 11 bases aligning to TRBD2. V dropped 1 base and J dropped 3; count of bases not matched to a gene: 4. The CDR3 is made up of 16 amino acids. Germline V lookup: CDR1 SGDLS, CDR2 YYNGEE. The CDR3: CASSVTSGSSTDTQYF. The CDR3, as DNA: TGTGCCAGCAGCGTAACTAGCGGGAGTAGTACAGATACGCAGTATTTT.

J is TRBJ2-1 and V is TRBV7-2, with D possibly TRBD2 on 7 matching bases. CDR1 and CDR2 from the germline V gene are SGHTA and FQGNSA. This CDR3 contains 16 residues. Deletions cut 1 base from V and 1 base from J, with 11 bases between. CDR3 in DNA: TGTGCCAGCAGCTTAGTGGGGGGGGCTTCCTACAATGAGCAGTTCTTC. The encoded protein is CASSLVGGASYNEQFF.

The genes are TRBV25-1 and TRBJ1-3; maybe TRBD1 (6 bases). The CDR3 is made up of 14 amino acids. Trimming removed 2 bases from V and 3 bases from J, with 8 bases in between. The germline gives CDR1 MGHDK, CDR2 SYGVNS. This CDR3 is CASSETDSGNTIYF. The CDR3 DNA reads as TGTGCCAGCAGTGAAACGGACAGTGGAAACACCATATATTTT.

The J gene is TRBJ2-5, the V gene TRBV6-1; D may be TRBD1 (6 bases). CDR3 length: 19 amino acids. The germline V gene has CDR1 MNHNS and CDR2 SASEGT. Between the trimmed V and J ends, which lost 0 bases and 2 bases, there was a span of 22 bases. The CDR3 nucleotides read TGTGCCAGCAGTGAAGCCGATATCATACCGGGACACCCACAAGAGACCCAGTACTTC. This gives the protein CASSEADIIPGHPQETQYF.

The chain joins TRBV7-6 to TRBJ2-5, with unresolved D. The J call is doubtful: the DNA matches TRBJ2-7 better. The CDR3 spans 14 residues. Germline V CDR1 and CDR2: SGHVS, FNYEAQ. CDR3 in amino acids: CASSPPPPSYEQYF. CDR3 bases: TGTGCCAGCAGCCCCCCTCCCCCCTCCTACGAGCAGTACTTC.

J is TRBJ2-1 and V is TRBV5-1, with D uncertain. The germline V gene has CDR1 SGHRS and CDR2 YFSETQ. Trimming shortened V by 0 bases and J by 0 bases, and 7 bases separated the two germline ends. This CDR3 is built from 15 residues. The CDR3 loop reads CASSLAQISYNEQFF. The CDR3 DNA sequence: TGCGCCAGCAGCTTGGCGCAGATCTCCTACAATGAGCAGTTCTTC.

The CDR3 region is CASSEIQGAGVNTEAFF. As DNA, the CDR3 is TGTGCCAGCAGTGAAATTCAGGGGGCAGGAGTGAACACTGAAGCTTTCTTT. J is TRBJ1-1 and V is TRBV6-1, with 8 bases identical to TRBD1. The ends lost 2 bases at V and 0 bases at J; junction bases unmatched: 8. CDR3 length equals 17 residues. Germline V CDR1 and CDR2: MNHNS, SASEGT.

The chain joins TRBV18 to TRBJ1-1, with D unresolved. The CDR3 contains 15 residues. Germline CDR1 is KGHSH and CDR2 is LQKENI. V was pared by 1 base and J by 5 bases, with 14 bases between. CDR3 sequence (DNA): TGTGCCAGCTCACCACTGGAGGGTATTAGTACTGAAGCTTTCTTT. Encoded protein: CASSPLEGISTEAFF.

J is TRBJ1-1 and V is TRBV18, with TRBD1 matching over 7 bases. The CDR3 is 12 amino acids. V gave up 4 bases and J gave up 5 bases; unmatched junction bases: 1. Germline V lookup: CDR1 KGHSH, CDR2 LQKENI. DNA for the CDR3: TGTGCCAGCTCACTGGGACAGACTGAAGCTTTCTTT. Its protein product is CASSLGQTEAFF. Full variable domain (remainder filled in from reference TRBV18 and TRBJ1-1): NAGVMQNPRHLVRRRGQEARLRCSPMKGHSHVYWYRQLPEEGLKFMVYLQKENIIDESGMPKERFSAEFPKEGPSILRIQQVVRGDSAAYFCASSLGQTEAFFGQGTRLTVV.

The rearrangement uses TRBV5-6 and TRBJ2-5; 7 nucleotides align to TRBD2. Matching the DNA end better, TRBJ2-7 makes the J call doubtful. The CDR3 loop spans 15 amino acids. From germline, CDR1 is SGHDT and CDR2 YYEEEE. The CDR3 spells CASSLALAGSYEQYF. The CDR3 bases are TGTGCCAGCAGCTTGGCATTAGCGGGCTCCTACGAGCAGTACTTC.

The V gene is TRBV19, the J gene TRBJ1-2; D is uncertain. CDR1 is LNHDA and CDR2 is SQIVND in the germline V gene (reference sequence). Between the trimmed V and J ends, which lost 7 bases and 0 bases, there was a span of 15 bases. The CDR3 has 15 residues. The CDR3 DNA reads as TGTGCCAGTAAGCGAGACTACAGTGCTAACTATGGCTACACCTTC. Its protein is CASKRDYSANYGYTF.

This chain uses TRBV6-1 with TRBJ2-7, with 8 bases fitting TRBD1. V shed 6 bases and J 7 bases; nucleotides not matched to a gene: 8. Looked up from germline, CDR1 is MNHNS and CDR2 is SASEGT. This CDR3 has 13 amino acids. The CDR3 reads CASRQGAPGEQYF. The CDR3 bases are TGTGCCAGCAGGCAGGGGGCGCCCGGAGAGCAGTACTTC.

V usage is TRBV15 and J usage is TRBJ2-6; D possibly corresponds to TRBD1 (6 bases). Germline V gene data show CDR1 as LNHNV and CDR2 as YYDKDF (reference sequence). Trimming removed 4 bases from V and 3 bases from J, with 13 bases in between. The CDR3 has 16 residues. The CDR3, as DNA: TGTGCCACCAGCACCCAGGGGTGGGGTGGGGCCAACGTCCTGACTTTC. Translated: CATSTQGWGGANVLTF. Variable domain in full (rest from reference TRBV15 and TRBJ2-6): DAMVIQNPRYQVTQFGKPVTLSCSQTLNHNVMYWYQQKSSQAPKLLFHYYDKDFNNEADTPDNFQSRRPNTSFCFLDIRSPGLGDTAMYLCATSTQGWGGANVLTFGAGSRLTVL.

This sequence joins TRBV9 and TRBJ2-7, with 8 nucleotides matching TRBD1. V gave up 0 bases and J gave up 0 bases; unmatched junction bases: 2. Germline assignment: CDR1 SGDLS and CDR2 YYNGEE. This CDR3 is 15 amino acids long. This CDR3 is CASSVGTGSSYEQYF. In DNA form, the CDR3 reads TGTGCCAGCAGCGTAGGGACAGGGAGCTCCTACGAGCAGTACTTC.

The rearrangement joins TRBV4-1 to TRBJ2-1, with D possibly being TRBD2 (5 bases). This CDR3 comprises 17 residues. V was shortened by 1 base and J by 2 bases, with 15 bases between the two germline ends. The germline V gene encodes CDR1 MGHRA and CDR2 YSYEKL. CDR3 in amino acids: CASSQAVAGLAYNEQFF. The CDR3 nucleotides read TGCGCCAGCAGCCAAGCGGTGGCGGGTTTAGCCTACAATGAGCAGTTCTTC.

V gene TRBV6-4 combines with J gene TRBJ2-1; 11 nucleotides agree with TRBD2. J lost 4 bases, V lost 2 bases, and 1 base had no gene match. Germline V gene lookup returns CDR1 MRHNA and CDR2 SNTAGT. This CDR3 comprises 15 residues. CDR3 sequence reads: CASSDLAGGYNEQFF. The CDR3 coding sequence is TGTGCCAGCAGTGACCTAGCGGGGGGATACAATGAGCAGTTCTTC.

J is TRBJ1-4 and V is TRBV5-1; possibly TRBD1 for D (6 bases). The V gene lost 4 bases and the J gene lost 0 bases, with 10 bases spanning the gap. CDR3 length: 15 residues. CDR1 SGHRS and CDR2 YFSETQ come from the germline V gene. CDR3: CASSTNRATNEKLFF. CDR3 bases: TGCGCCAGCAGCACAAACAGGGCAACTAATGAAAAACTGTTTTTT.

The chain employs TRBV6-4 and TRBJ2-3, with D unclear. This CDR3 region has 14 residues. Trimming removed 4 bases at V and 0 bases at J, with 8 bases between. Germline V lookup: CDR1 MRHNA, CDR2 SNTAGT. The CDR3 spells CASSAATSTDTQYF. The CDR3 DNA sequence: TGTGCCAGCAGTGCAGCGACTAGCACAGATACGCAGTATTTT.

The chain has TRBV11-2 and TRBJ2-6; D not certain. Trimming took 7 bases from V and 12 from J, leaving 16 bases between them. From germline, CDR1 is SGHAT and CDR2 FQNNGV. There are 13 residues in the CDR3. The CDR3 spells CASTKKFPGVLTF. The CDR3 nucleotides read TGTGCCAGCACCAAAAAATTCCCGGGCGTCCTGACTTTC.